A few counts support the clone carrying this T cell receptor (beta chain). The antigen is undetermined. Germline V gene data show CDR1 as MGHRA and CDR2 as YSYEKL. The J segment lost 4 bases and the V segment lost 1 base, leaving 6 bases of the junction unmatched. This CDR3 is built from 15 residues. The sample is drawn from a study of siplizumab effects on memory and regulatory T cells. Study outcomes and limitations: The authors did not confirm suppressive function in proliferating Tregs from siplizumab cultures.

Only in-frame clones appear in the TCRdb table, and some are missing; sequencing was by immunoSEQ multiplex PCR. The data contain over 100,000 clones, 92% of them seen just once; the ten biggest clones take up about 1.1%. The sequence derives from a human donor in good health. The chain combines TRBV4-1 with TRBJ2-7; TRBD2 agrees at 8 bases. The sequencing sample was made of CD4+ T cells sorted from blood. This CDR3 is CASSQGGLARYEQYF. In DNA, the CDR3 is TGCGCCAGCAGCCAAGGTGGACTAGCCAGATACGAGCAGTACTTC.